These 27 T cell receptor beta chains were sequenced from one sample in a study of blood T cell repertoires in COVID-19. TCRdb's table, derived via immunoSEQ multiplex PCR, lists solely in-frame clones and lacks some. The sample records roughly 340,000 clones, around nine tenths being singletons. Sequences were obtained from peripheral blood. The origin of the receptors is a woman aged 70-85 years with COVID-19, enrolled during active disease.

V usage is TRBV5-8 and J usage is TRBJ1-6, with 9 bases matching TRBD1. The trim removed 3 bases at V and 8 bases at J, leaving 3 bases unmatched. CDR1 and CDR2 (germline): SGHTS, YDEGEE. This CDR3 is built from 14 residues. The CDR3 coding sequence is TGTGCCAGCAGCTACCGGGACAGGGATTCACCCCTCCACTTT. It specifies CASSYRDRDSPLHF.

The gene calls are TRBV28 and TRBJ1-2; TRBD1 matches 10 bases. Germline V gene sequence: CDR1 MDHEN, CDR2 SYDVKM. The CDR3 consists of 14 residues. Trimming took 6 bases from V and 6 from J; bases not matched to a gene: 7. The CDR3 DNA reads TGTGCCAGCAGCTCTATAGGGACAGGGGATGGCTACACCTTC. This gives the protein CASSSIGTGDGYTF.

This chain uses TRBV12-3 or TRBV12-4 with TRBJ2-7; maybe TRBD2 (6 bases). The CDR3 runs to 11 residues. The germline V and J ends were trimmed by 1 base and 10 bases, with 8 bases remaining between them. The CDR3 DNA follows: TGTGCCAGCAGTTTAGTGGGGACTCAGTACTTC. It yields the protein CASSLVGTQYF.

With regard to this clone: Just one base apart from a much larger clone, this may be a read error. This chain uses TRBV7-2 with TRBJ1-2, with 8 bases matching TRBD1. Germline lookup yields CDR1 SGHTA and CDR2 FQGNSA. The CDR3 covers 12 residues. The V segment lost 3 bases and the J segment 6 bases; nucleotides outside the gene matches: 0. This CDR3 reads CASSLTGDGYTF. CDR3 nucleotides: TGTGCCAGCAGCTTGACAGGGGATGGCTACACCTTC.

The V and J genes are TRBV2 and TRBJ1-1, with 7 bases aligning to TRBD1. From germline, CDR1 is SNHLY and CDR2 FYNNEI. Germline trimming cut 6 bases from V and 6 bases from J; bases unmatched to any gene: 7. This CDR3 comprises 13 residues. In DNA, the CDR3 is TGTGCCAGCAGCACAGGGGAGGTGGCTGAAGCTTTCTTT. Amino acid sequence: CASSTGEVAEAFF.

The chain recombines TRBV7-9 with TRBJ1-6; D is uncertain. Trimming shortened V by 1 base and J by 9 bases, and 7 bases separated the two germline ends. Per germline, CDR1 SEHNR and CDR2 FQNEAQ (reference sequence). The CDR3 sequence is 13 residues long. The CDR3 bases are TGTGCCAGCAGCTTAGGAGGATTTTCACCCCTCCACTTT. As protein: CASSLGGFSPLHF.

This clone is a singleton in its sample. The chain employs TRBV7-9 and TRBJ1-1; D gene unclear. Germline CDR1 reads SEHNR; CDR2 reads FQNEAQ (reference sequence). V was pared by 6 bases and J by 0 bases, with 8 bases between. The CDR3 extends over 13 amino acids. The CDR3, as DNA: TGTGCCAGCAGTCCAACTGTGAACACTGAAGCTTTCTTT. Protein sequence: CASSPTVNTEAFF.

This clone appeared a single time. CDR3 loop: CASSATQGGSGNTIYF. In DNA, the CDR3 is TGCGCCAGCAGCGCAACACAGGGAGGGTCTGGAAACACCATATATTTT. The chain recombines TRBV5-1 with TRBJ1-3; maybe TRBD1 (6 bases). Per germline, CDR1 SGHRS and CDR2 YFSETQ. V lost 4 bases to trimming and J lost 1 base, with 15 bases between them. This CDR3 is built from 16 residues.

This chain joins TRBV11-2 and TRBJ1-1; TRBD1 is a possible D gene (5 bases). V dropped 5 bases and J dropped 4 bases, with 17 bases sitting between them. Per germline, CDR1 SGHAT and CDR2 FQNNGV. This CDR3 comprises 15 residues. DNA of the CDR3: TGTGCCAGCAGCCTTACTGGGCAGGGAGGCACTGAAGCTTTCTTT. Translation: CASSLTGQGGTEAFF. Based on the CDR3 plus reference TRBV11-2 and TRBJ1-1, the full variable domain is EAGVAQSPRYKIIEKRQSVAFWCNPISGHATLYWYQQILGQGPKLLIQFQNNGVVDDSQLPKDRFSAERLKGVDSTLKIQPAKLEDSAVYLCASSLTGQGGTEAFFGQGTRLTVV.

V gene TRBV5-1 combines with J gene TRBJ1-1, with 7 bases lining up with TRBD1. CDR3 size: 15 residues. The V gene end was trimmed by 6 bases and the J gene end by 1 base; junction bases not matched to a gene: 9. Germline values: CDR1 SGHRS, CDR2 YFSETQ. The CDR3, as DNA: TGCGCCAGCACCTCGAGGGGGCGGAGGAACACTGAAGCTTTCTTT. Protein: CASTSRGRRNTEAFF.

The chain uses TRBV24-1 and TRBJ2-5, with 12 nucleotides matching TRBD2. The V segment lost 3 bases and the J segment 5 bases; nucleotides outside the gene matches: 9. The germline CDR1 and CDR2 sequences are KGHDR and SFDVKD. The length of the CDR3 is 17 residues. CDR3 protein: CATSDPARTSGGETQYF. CDR3 sequence (DNA): TGTGCCACCAGTGATCCCGCTCGTACTAGCGGGGGGGAGACCCAGTACTTC.

Only a few counts were recorded for this clone. The chain has TRBV2 and TRBJ1-2; a weak D match, TRBD1 (5 bases). Germline V gene data show CDR1 as SNHLY and CDR2 as FYNNEI. The CDR3 is 14 residues long. Trimming pared 10 bases from V and 2 bases from J, leaving 17 bases between. The CDR3 reads CATLRDFVNYGYTF. Here the CDR3 DNA reads TGTGCCACTTTAAGGGACTTTGTAAACTATGGCTACACCTTC.

V and J are TRBV3-1 (or the pseudogene TRBV3-2) and TRBJ2-5; no clear D. V lost 1 base and J lost 4, with 7 bases in between. The CDR3 has 13 amino acids. Germline loops: CDR1 LGHDT, CDR2 YNNKEL (reference sequence). Here the CDR3 DNA reads TGTGCCAGCAGCCAAGTCGGCGGAGAGACCCAGTACTTC. It translates to CASSQVGGETQYF.

The J gene is TRBJ2-7, the V gene TRBV4-1, with TRBD1 matching 7 bases. CDR3 length: 16 residues. With V trimmed by 1 base and J by 2 bases, 8 bases remained unmatched. The germline V gene has CDR1 MGHRA and CDR2 YSYEKL. In DNA form, the CDR3 reads TGCGCCAGCAGCCAAGCGACAGGGCTAGGCCCCTACGAGCAGTACTTC. It is translated as CASSQATGLGPYEQYF.

The gene calls are TRBV6-5 and TRBJ2-1; D is unclear. Germline CDR1 and CDR2: MNHEY and SVGAGI. The V and J ends lost 7 bases and 7 bases respectively, with 11 bases between them. This CDR3 contains 12 residues. The CDR3 loop reads CASTTYPNEQFF. CDR3 DNA sequence: TGTGCCAGCACCACTTATCCAAATGAGCAGTTCTTC.

Comment on this clone: This sample includes further DNA sequences coding for the same CDR3. This chain joins TRBV7-9 and TRBJ1-2; TRBD1 might be the D (6 bases). The CDR3 runs 13 residues. Between the trimmed V and J ends, which lost 1 base and 5 bases, there was a span of 8 bases. Germline values: CDR1 SEHNR, CDR2 FQNEAQ (reference sequence). The CDR3 DNA reads as TGTGCCAGCAGCTTAGGGCAGGGGTATGGCTACACCTTC. Its translation is CASSLGQGYGYTF.

The genes are TRBV2 and TRBJ1-1; 8 bases are shared with TRBD1. This CDR3 has 13 residues. Germline CDR1 and CDR2: SNHLY and FYNNEI. Trimming removed 8 bases from V and 7 bases from J; junction bases left unmatched: 9. CDR3 sequence (DNA): TGTGCCAGCGACCGGGACAGGAACGGTGAAGCTTTCTTT. Residues: CASDRDRNGEAFF.

The rearrangement joins TRBV10-3 to TRBJ1-2; 7 bases map to TRBD1. V shed 5 bases, J shed 2 bases, and the junction held 2 bases outside the gene matches. This CDR3 comprises 13 residues. CDR1 and CDR2 (germline): ENHRY, SYGVKD. As DNA, the CDR3 is TGTGCCATCAGTACGACAGGGAACTATGGCTACACCTTC. Encoded protein: CAISTTGNYGYTF.

This clone was observed once. The gene calls are TRBV7-8 and TRBJ1-6; unclear D gene. The CDR3 runs to 15 residues. The ends were cut back, 1 base at V and 8 bases at J, with 12 bases in the middle. Germline CDR1 SGHVS, CDR2 FQNEAQ. The CDR3 loop is CASSLVGQNHSPLHF. The CDR3 region has the DNA TGTGCCAGCAGCTTAGTTGGGCAGAATCATTCACCCCTCCACTTT.

The gene calls are TRBV28 and TRBJ1-1, with D possibly TRBD1 on 5 matching bases. V was shortened by 4 bases and J by 5 bases, with 14 bases between the two germline ends. The CDR3 spans 14 residues. Germline V lookup: CDR1 MDHEN, CDR2 SYDVKM. This CDR3 reads CASSSAGGETEAFF. The CDR3 DNA is TGTGCCAGCAGTTCGGCGGGGGGGGAAACTGAAGCTTTCTTT. The whole variable domain, filled in from reference TRBV28 and TRBJ1-1, reads DVKVTQSSRYLVKRTGEKVFLECVQDMDHENMFWYRQDPGLGLRLIYFSYDVKMKEKGDIPEGYSVSREKKERFSLILESASTNQTSMYLCASSSAGGETEAFFGQGTRLTVV.

This clone was recorded only once. This chain uses TRBV21-1 with TRBJ2-7; no DNA check was done on the table's D call, TRBD1. TRBV21-1 corresponds to a pseudogene. The CDR3 extends over 13 amino acids. CDR3 nucleotide sequence: TGTGCCAGCAGCCCAGGGGCGAAGGACGAGCAGTACTTC. Amino acids: CASSPGAKDEQYF.

The CDR3 region has the DNA TGCGCCAGCAGTTGGACCGGACAGGGTAACGGGGAGCTGTTTTTT. It specifies CASSWTGQGNGELFF. The chain carries TRBV5-1 and TRBJ2-2, with 8 bases matching TRBD1. Trimming took 5 bases from V and 7 from J; bases not matched to a gene: 10. The CDR3 is made up of 15 amino acids. The germline V gene encodes CDR1 SGHRS and CDR2 YFSETQ.

CDR3 amino acids: CASRGIADPQETQYF. CDR3 DNA sequence: TGTGCCAGCAGGGGGATAGCGGACCCTCAAGAGACCCAGTACTTC. The chain combines TRBV2 with TRBJ2-5, with a tentative D call TRBD2 (6 bases). V was clipped by 6 bases and J by 2 bases, with 16 bases between them. The CDR3 runs 15 residues. Germline V lookup: CDR1 SNHLY, CDR2 FYNNEI.

The chain is built from TRBV10-2 and TRBJ2-2, with 10 positions matching TRBD2. The V gene's germline CDR1 is WSHSY and CDR2 SAAADI. The CDR3 spans 19 residues. The V gene end was trimmed by 2 bases and the J gene end by 0 bases; junction bases not matched to a gene: 9. Written as DNA, the CDR3 is TGCGCCAGCAGTGAGAAGTCTAGCGGGGGCGTTGCGAACACCGGGGAGCTGTTTTTT. Translation gives CASSEKSSGGVANTGELFF.

This chain uses TRBV19 with TRBJ1-2; 7 bases fit TRBD1. The V and J ends lost 5 bases and 8 bases, in that order; junction bases with no gene match: 5. Looked up from germline, CDR1 is LNHDA and CDR2 is SQIVND (reference sequence). The CDR3 has 12 amino acids. The CDR3 protein is CASSPSGGGYTF. The CDR3, as DNA: TGTGCCAGTAGTCCCTCAGGGGGAGGCTACACCTTC. The complete variable domain, with remaining parts taken from reference TRBV19 and TRBJ1-2, reads DGGITQSPKYLFRKEGQNVTLSCEQNLNHDAMYWYRQDPGQGLRLIYYSQIVNDFQKGDIAEGYSVSREKKESFPLTVTSAQKNPTAFYLCASSPSGGGYTFGSGTRLTVV.

This chain joins TRBV2 and TRBJ2-7; 14 bases align to TRBD2. The CDR3 sequence is 18 residues long. V dropped 6 bases and J dropped 4; count of bases not matched to a gene: 14. CDR1 SNHLY and CDR2 FYNNEI come from the germline V gene. CDR3 sequence reads: CASRTGTSGGNWGYEQYF. The DNA for the CDR3 is TGTGCCAGCAGAACCGGGACTAGCGGGGGTAATTGGGGTTACGAGCAGTACTTC.

The chain links TRBV5-1 to TRBJ1-2, with TRBD1 as a possible D gene (6 bases). Germline CDR1 and CDR2: SGHRS and YFSETQ. The CDR3 length is 14 residues. V was shortened by 2 bases and J by 7 bases, with 15 bases between the two germline ends. CDR3 region: CASSLTGSMSGYTF. In DNA, the CDR3 is TGCGCCAGCAGCTTAACAGGGAGTATGAGTGGCTACACCTTC.